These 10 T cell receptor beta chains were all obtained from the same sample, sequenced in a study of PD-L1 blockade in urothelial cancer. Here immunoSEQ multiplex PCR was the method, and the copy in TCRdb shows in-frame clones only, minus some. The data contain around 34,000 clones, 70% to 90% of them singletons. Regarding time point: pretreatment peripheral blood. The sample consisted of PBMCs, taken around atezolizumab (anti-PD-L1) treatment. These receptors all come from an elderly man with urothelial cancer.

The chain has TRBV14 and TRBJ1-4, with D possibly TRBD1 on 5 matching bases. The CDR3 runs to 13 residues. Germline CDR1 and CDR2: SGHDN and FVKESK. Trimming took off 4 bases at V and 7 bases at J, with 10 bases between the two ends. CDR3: CASSLGHLEKLFF. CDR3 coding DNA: TGTGCCAGCAGCCTAGGACACCTTGAAAAACTGTTTTTT.

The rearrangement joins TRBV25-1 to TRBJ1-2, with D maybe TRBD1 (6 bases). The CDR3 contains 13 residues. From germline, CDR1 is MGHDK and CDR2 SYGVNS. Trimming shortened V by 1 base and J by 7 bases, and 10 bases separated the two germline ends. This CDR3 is CASSESGTLGYTF. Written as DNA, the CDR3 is TGTGCCAGCAGTGAATCGGGGACACTTGGCTACACCTTC.

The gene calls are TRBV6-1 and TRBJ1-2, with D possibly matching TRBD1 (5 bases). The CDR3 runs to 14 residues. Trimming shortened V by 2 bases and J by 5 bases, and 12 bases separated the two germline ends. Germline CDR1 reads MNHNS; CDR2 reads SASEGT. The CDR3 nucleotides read TGTGCCAGCAGTGAAAGGGCAGGGAAGTATGGCTACACCTTC. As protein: CASSERAGKYGYTF.

In DNA form, the CDR3 reads TGCGCCAGCAGCTTGGAGACTAGTTTGTTGGACACCGGGGAGCTGTTTTTT. Its protein is CASSLETSLLDTGELFF. V usage is TRBV5-1 and J usage is TRBJ2-2; D is possibly TRBD2 (6 bases). Trimming took off 0 bases at V and 3 bases at J, with 15 bases between the two ends. The CDR3 consists of 17 residues. Germline lookup yields CDR1 SGHRS and CDR2 YFSETQ. The complete variable domain, with remaining parts taken from reference TRBV5-1 and TRBJ2-2, reads KAGVTQTPRYLIKTRGQQVTLSCSPISGHRSVSWYQQTPGQGLQFLFEYFSETQRNKGNFPGRFSGRQFSNSRSEMNVSTLELGDSALYLCASSLETSLLDTGELFFGEGSRLTVL.

The CDR3 DNA sequence: TGTGCCAGCTCACCACCGAGAGGGTCCCGCGGAGAGACCCAGTACTTC. This translates into CASSPPRGSRGETQYF. The J gene is TRBJ2-5, the V gene TRBV18, with D tentatively TRBD2 (5 bases). Per the germline V gene, CDR1 is KGHSH and CDR2 is LQKENI. The CDR3 consists of 16 residues. The V and J ends lost 0 bases and 4 bases respectively, with 15 bases between them.

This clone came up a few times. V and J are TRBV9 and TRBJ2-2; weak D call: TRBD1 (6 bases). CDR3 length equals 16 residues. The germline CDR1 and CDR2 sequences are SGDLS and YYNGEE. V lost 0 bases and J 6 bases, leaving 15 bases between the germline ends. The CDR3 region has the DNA TGTGCCAGCAGCGTAGAAGCCAGGGGACGGTCCGGGGAGCTGTTTTTT. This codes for CASSVEARGRSGELFF. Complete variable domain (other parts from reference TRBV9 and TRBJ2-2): DSGVTQTPKHLITATGQRVTLRCSPRSGDLSVYWYQQSLDQGLQFLIQYYNGEERAKGNILERFSAQQFPDLHSELNLSSLELGDSALYFCASSVEARGRSGELFFGEGSRLTVL.

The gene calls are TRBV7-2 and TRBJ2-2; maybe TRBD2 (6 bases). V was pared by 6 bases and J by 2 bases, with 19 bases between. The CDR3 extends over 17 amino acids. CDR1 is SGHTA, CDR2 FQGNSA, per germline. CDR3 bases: TGTGCCAGCAGAAATTTGCGGAGGGCCTCAAACACCGGGGAGCTGTTTTTT. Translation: CASRNLRRASNTGELFF.

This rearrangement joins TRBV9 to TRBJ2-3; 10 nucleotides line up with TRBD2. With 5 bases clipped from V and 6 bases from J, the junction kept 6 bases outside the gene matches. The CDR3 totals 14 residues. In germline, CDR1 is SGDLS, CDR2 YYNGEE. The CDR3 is CASRSGRAGDTQYF. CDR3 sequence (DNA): TGTGCCAGCAGGAGCGGGAGGGCCGGGGATACGCAGTATTTT.

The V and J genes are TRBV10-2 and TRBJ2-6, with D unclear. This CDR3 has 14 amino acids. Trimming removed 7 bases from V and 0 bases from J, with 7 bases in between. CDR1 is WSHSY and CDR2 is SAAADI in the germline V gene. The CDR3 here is CASTIDSGANVLTF. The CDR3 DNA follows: TGCGCCAGCACCATAGACTCTGGGGCCAACGTCCTGACTTTC.

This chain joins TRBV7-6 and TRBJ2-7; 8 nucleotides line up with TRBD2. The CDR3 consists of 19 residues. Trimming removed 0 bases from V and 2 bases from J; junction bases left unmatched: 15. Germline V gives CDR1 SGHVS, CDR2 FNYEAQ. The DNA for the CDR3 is TGTGCCAGCAGCTTAGCTAGTGGGGCTACTAGCGGAGGGGCCTACGAGCAGTACTTC. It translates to CASSLASGATSGGAYEQYF.